These 13 T cell receptor beta chains originate from one sample sequenced in a study of OX40 agonist ivuxolimab in advanced cancers. This table comes from immunoSEQ multiplex PCR, and its TCRdb copy is limited to in-frame clones, with some not included. Of about 55,000 clones in the sample, about four fifths were seen once. This specimen was CD4+ or CD8+ T cells sorted from blood, taken in a trial of the OX40 agonist ivuxolimab. All receptors come from an adult with an advanced solid tumor such as melanoma, head and neck, liver or kidney cancer.

The chain recombines TRBV21-1 with TRBJ2-5. TRBV21-1 is a documented pseudogene. The CDR3 length is 14 residues. The CDR3 coding sequence is TGTGCCAGCAGCACCCGGATCTATAAAGAGACCCAGTACTTC. Encoded protein: CASSTRIYKETQYF.

The gene calls are TRBV4-2 and TRBJ2-1; 14 bases are shared with TRBD2. Germline V gives CDR1 LGHNA, CDR2 YNFKEQ. The CDR3 sequence is 16 residues long. The V segment lost 1 base and the J segment 12 bases; nucleotides outside the gene matches: 8. Written as DNA, the CDR3 is TGTGCCAGCAGCCAAGCCGGGACTAGCGGGAGCATAGGGCAGTTCTTC. It yields the protein CASSQAGTSGSIGQFF.

This clone was detected only once. The rearrangement uses TRBV9 and TRBJ2-7; D tentatively fits TRBD1 or TRBD2 (5 bases each). The germline V and J ends were trimmed by 4 bases and 4 bases, with 21 bases remaining between them. From germline, CDR1 is SGDLS and CDR2 YYNGEE. This CDR3 spans 16 amino acids. CDR3 amino acids: CASSPRAGTDLYEQYF. In DNA form, the CDR3 reads TGTGCCAGCAGCCCGAGGGCTGGGACGGACTTGTACGAGCAGTACTTC.

The rearrangement links TRBV11-1 to TRBJ1-1; TRBD1 might be the D (6 bases). Trimming removed 5 bases at V and 2 bases at J, with 18 bases between. Germline values: CDR1 SGHAT, CDR2 FQDESV (reference sequence). The CDR3 contains 16 residues. The CDR3 reads CASSPFSTGFNTEAFF. The CDR3 DNA reads TGTGCCAGCAGCCCTTTTAGTACAGGGTTTAACACTGAAGCTTTCTTT.

The V gene is TRBV25-1, the J gene TRBJ2-1; 8 bases agree with TRBD1. Germline V gene lookup returns CDR1 MGHDK and CDR2 SYGVNS. Germline trimming cut 7 bases from V and 15 bases from J; bases unmatched to any gene: 8. The CDR3 runs 11 residues. CDR3 residues: CASIKQGVRFF. In DNA, the CDR3 is TGTGCCAGCATTAAACAGGGGGTTCGGTTCTTC.

CDR3 sequence reads: CASAPRGGANQPQHF. The CDR3 bases are TGCGCCAGCGCCCCCCGAGGGGGGGCCAATCAGCCCCAGCATTTT. The chain has TRBV5-1 and TRBJ1-5; tentative D call: TRBD1 (6 bases). The V and J ends lost 7 bases and 3 bases respectively, with 17 bases between them. The CDR3 runs to 15 residues. In germline, CDR1 is SGHRS, CDR2 YFSETQ.

The chain combines TRBV19 with TRBJ1-3, with D possibly TRBD1 on 6 matching bases. With 4 bases removed from V and 0 bases from J, the gap between germline ends came to 13 bases. CDR1 and CDR2 from the germline V gene are LNHDA and SQIVND (reference sequence). The CDR3 extends over 16 amino acids. CDR3 nucleotide sequence: TGTGCCAGTAGTACTGACAGGTCGGGCTCTGGAAACACCATATATTTT. Its protein is CASSTDRSGSGNTIYF.

The V call is TRBV2, the J call TRBJ2-3; D not resolved. The germline V gene has CDR1 SNHLY and CDR2 FYNNEI. V lost 6 bases, J lost 1 base, and 17 bases lay in between. The CDR3 runs 16 residues. The CDR3 loop is CASSRDPPLGTDTQYF. The DNA for the CDR3 is TGTGCCAGCAGCCGTGACCCCCCGCTAGGCACAGATACGCAGTATTTT.

This chain uses TRBV6-1 with TRBJ2-7; tentatively, D is TRBD2 (6 bases). There are 15 residues in the CDR3. CDR1 is MNHNS and CDR2 is SASEGT in the germline V gene. V lost 0 bases, J lost 6 bases, and 15 bases lay in between. CDR3 in DNA: TGTGCCAGCAGTGAAGCGCTTCCGGGGACTTCCGAGCAGTACTTC. Translation: CASSEALPGTSEQYF.

The chain carries TRBV6-5 and TRBJ1-5, with a tentative D call TRBD1 (5 bases). Trimming cost V 0 bases and J 6 bases, with 15 bases left between them. The germline gives CDR1 MNHEY, CDR2 SVGAGI. CDR3 length: 16 amino acids. CDR3 region: CASSYSYDSAGQPQHF. CDR3 DNA: TGTGCCAGCAGTTACTCGTATGACAGCGCGGGTCAGCCCCAGCATTTT.

The chain recombines TRBV7-8 with TRBJ2-1; weak D call: TRBD2 (6 bases). The CDR3 is 14 residues long. The V end lost 4 bases, the J end lost 6 bases, and 13 bases lay between the germline ends. Germline V gene data show CDR1 as SGHVS and CDR2 as FQNEAQ. In DNA, the CDR3 is TGTGCCAGCAGCTCGGGGGTGGGGCGCAATGAGCAGTTCTTC. Residues: CASSSGVGRNEQFF.

The CDR3 spells CASSGGAGNTIYF. CDR3 sequence (DNA): TGTGCCAGCAGTGGGGGGGCTGGAAACACCATATATTTT. V and J are TRBV2 and TRBJ1-3; weak D call: TRBD1 (5 bases). Germline V CDR1 and CDR2: SNHLY, FYNNEI. The CDR3 consists of 13 residues. Trimming pared 4 bases from V and 2 bases from J, leaving 6 bases between.

This clone appeared once. The V gene is TRBV10-3, the J gene TRBJ2-2; maybe TRBD1 (6 bases). The germline V gene encodes CDR1 ENHRY and CDR2 SYGVKD. Trimming took off 10 bases at V and 7 bases at J, with 16 bases between the two ends. The CDR3 is 13 amino acids. The CDR3 coding sequence is TGTGCCACCCAGGGGTTCGGAGGCGGGGAGCTGTTTTTT. As protein: CATQGFGGGELFF.